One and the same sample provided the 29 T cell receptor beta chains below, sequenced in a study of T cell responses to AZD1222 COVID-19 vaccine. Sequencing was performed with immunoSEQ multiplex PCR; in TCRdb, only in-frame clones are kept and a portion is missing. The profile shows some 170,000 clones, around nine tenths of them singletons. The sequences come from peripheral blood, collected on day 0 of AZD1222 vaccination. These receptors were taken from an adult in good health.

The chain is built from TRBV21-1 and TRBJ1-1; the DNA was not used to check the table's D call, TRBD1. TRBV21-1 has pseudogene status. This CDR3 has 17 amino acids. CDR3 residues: CASSKKGLDRGRTEAFF. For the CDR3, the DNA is TGTGCCAGCAGCAAAAAGGGGCTGGACAGGGGGAGGACTGAAGCTTTCTTT.

The CDR3 here is CASSTRVGGTDTQYF. CDR3 sequence (DNA): TGTGCCAGTAGTACGAGGGTTGGTGGCACAGATACGCAGTATTTT. V is TRBV19 and J is TRBJ2-3, with a weak D call TRBD2 (5 bases). This CDR3 spans 15 amino acids. The V end lost 4 bases, the J end lost 1 base, and 12 bases lay between the germline ends. Germline CDR1 and CDR2: LNHDA and SQIVND (reference sequence).

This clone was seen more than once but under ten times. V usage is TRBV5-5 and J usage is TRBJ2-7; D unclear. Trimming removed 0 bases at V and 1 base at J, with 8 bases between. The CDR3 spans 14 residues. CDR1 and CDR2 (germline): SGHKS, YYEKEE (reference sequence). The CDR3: CASSLAFRSYEQYF. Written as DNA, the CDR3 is TGTGCCAGCAGCTTGGCCTTTCGGTCCTACGAGCAGTACTTC.

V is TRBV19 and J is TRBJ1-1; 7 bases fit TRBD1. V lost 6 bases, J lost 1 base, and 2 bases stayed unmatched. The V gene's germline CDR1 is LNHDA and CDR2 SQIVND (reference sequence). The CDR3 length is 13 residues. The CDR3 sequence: CASSGTENTEAFF. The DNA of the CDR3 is TGTGCCAGTAGCGGGACAGAGAACACTGAAGCTTTCTTT.

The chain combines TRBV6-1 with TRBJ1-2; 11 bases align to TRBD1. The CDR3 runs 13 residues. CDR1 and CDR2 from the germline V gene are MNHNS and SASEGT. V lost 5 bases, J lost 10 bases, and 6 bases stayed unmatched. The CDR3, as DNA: TGTGCCAGCAGTTCGGGACAGGGGGTTGACTACACCTTC. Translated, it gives CASSSGQGVDYTF.

The DNA for the CDR3 is TGTGCCAGCAGGGGGCTCCGCTCCTACGAGCAGTACTTC. This encodes CASRGLRSYEQYF. The rearrangement uses TRBV28 and TRBJ2-7; a weak D match, TRBD1 (5 bases). The germline V gene encodes CDR1 MDHEN and CDR2 SYDVKM. This CDR3 contains 13 residues. V was shortened by 6 bases and J by 0 bases, with 9 bases between the two germline ends.

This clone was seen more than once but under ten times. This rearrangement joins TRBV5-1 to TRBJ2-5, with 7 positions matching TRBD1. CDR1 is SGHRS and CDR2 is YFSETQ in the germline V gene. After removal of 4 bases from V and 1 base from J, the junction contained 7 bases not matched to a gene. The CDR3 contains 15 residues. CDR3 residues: CASSPYGTAQETQYF. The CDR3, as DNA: TGCGCCAGCAGCCCTTACGGGACAGCCCAAGAGACCCAGTACTTC.

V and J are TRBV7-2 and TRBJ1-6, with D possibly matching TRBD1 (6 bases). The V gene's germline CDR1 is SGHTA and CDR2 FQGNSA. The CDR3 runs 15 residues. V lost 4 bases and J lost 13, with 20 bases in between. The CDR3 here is CASSSTSAGASPLHF. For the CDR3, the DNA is TGTGCCAGCAGCTCGACGAGCGCAGGGGCCTCTCCCCTCCACTTT.

The CDR3 protein is CAWSRGTGVQPQHF. CDR3 bases: TGTGCCTGGAGTCGAGGGACAGGGGTGCAGCCCCAGCATTTT. The chain has TRBV30 and TRBJ1-5, with TRBD1 matching 10 bases. V lost 2 bases to trimming and J lost 7 bases; unmatched junction nucleotides: 5. The CDR3 runs 14 residues. CDR1 and CDR2 from the germline V gene are GTSNPN and SVGIG (reference sequence).

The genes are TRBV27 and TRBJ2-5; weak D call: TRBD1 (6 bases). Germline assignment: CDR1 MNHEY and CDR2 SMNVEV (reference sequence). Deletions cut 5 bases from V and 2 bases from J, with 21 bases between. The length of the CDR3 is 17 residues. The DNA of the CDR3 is TGTGCCAGCAGTCCCCTCGGCCTGGGGGCAACTCAAGAGACCCAGTACTTC. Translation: CASSPLGLGATQETQYF.

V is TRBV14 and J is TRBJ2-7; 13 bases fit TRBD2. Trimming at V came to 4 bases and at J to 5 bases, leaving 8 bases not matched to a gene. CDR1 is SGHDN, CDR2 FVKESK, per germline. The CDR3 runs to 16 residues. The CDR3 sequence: CASSPGTSGMRDEQYF. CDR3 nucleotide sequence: TGTGCCAGCAGCCCCGGGACTAGCGGGATGAGGGACGAGCAGTACTTC.

This chain's CDR3 is CASSALTGDQPQHF. The CDR3 bases are TGTGCCAGTAGTGCGCTAACAGGGGATCAGCCCCAGCATTTT. The chain employs TRBV19 and TRBJ1-5; 7 bases match TRBD1. The J segment lost 5 bases and the V segment lost 5 bases, leaving 6 bases of the junction unmatched. The CDR3 extends over 14 amino acids. The germline V gene has CDR1 LNHDA and CDR2 SQIVND (reference sequence).

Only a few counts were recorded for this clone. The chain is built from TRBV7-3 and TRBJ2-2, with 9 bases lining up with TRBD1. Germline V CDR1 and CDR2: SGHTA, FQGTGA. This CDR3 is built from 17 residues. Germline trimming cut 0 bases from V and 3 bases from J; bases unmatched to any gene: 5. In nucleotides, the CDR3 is TGTGCCAGCAGCTTAACTCAGAGGACAGGGGACACCGGGGAGCTGTTTTTT. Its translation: CASSLTQRTGDTGELFF.

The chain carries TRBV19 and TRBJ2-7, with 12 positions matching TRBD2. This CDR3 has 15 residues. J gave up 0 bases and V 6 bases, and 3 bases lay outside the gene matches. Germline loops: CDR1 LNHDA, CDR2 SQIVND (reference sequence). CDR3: CASSPLAGGSYEQYF. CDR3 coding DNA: TGTGCCAGTAGCCCACTAGCGGGAGGCTCCTACGAGCAGTACTTC.

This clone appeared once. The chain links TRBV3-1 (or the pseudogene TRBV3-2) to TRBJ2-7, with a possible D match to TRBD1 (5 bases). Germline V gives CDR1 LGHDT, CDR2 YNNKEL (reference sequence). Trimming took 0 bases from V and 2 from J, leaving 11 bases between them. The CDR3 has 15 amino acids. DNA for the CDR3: TGTGCCAGCAGCCAAGATGTGGGGCACCCCTACGAGCAGTACTTC. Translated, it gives CASSQDVGHPYEQYF.

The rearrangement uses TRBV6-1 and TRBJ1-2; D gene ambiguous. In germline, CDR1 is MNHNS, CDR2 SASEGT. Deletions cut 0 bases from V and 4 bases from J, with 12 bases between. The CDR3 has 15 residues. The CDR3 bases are TGTGCCAGCAGTGAAGCGGACGCCGCAGGCTATGGCTACACCTTC. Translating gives CASSEADAAGYGYTF.

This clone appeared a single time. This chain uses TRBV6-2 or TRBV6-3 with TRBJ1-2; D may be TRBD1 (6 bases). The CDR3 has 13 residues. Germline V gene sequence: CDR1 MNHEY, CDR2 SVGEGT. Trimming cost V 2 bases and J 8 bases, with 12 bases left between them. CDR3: CASSYGGRWGYTF. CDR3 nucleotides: TGTGCCAGCAGTTACGGGGGCCGTTGGGGCTACACCTTC.

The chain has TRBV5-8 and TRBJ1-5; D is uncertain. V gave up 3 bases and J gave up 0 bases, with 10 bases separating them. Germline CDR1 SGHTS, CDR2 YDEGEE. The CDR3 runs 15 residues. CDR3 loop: CASSSRVNSNQPQHF. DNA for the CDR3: TGTGCCAGCAGCTCTAGGGTTAATAGCAATCAGCCCCAGCATTTT.

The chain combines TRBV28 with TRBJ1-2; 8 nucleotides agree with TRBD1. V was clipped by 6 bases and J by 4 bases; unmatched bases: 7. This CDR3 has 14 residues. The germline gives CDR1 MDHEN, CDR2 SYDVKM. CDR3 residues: CASRGQGAFYGYTF. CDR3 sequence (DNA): TGTGCCAGCAGGGGGCAGGGGGCATTCTATGGCTACACCTTC.

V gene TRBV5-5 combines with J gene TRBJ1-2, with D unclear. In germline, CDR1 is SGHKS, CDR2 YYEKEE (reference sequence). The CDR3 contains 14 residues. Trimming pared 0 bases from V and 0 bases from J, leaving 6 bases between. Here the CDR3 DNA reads TGTGCCAGCAGCTTGGTTTCAGCTAACTATGGCTACACCTTC. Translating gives CASSLVSANYGYTF.

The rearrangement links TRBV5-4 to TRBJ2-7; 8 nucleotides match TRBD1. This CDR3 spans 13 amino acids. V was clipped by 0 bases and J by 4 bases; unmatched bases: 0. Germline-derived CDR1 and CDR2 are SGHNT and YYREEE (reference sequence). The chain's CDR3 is CASSLDRGYEQYF. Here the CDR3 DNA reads TGTGCCAGCAGCTTGGACAGGGGGTACGAGCAGTACTTC.

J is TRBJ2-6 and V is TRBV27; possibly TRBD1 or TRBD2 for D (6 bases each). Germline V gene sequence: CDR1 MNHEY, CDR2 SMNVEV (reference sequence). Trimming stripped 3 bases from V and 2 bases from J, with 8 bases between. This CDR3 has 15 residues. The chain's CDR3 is CASSLEGAGANVLTF. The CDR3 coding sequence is TGTGCCAGCAGTTTGGAGGGGGCTGGGGCCAACGTCCTGACTTTC.

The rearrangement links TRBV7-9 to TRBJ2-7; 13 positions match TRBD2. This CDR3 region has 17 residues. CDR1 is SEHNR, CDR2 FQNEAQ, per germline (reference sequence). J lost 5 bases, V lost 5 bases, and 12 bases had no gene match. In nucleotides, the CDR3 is TGTGCCAGCAGCAGTACTAGCGGGGGGGCCCCCCGCCACGAGCAGTACGTC. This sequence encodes CASSSTSGGAPRHEQYV.

This CDR3 reads CAISEVEGGEQYF. For the CDR3, the DNA is TGTGCCATCAGTGAAGTGGAGGGAGGCGAGCAGTACTTC. J is TRBJ2-7 and V is TRBV10-3; perhaps TRBD2 as D (6 bases). The CDR3 contains 13 residues. V lost 3 bases, J lost 6 bases, and 12 bases lay in between. From germline, CDR1 is ENHRY and CDR2 SYGVKD.

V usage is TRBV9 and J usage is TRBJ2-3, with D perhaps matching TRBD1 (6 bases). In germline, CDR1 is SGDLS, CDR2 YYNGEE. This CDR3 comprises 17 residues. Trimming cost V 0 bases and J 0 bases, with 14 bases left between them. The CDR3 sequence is CASSVEGVGVSTDTQYF. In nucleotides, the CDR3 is TGTGCCAGCAGCGTAGAGGGGGTTGGCGTTAGCACAGATACGCAGTATTTT.

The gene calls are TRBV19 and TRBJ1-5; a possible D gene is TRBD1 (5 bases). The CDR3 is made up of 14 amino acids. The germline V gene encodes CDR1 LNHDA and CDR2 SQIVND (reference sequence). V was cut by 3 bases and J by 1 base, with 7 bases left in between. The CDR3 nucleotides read TGTGCCAGTAGTATGGGGGTAAGCAATCAGCCCCAGCATTTT. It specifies CASSMGVSNQPQHF. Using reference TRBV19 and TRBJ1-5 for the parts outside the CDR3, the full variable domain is DGGITQSPKYLFRKEGQNVTLSCEQNLNHDAMYWYRQDPGQGLRLIYYSQIVNDFQKGDIAEGYSVSREKKESFPLTVTSAQKNPTAFYLCASSMGVSNQPQHFGDGTRLSIL.

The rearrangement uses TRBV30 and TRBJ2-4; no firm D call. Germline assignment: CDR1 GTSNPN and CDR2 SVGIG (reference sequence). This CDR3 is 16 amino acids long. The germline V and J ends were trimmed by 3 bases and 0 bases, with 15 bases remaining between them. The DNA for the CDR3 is TGTGCCTGGAGATCTGGGCAGACCTTAGCCAAAAACATTCAGTACTTC. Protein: CAWRSGQTLAKNIQYF.

This CDR3 is CASGTDVTDTQYF. The CDR3 bases are TGTGCCAGCGGGACAGACGTTACAGATACGCAGTATTTT. The chain joins TRBV6-5 to TRBJ2-3; 7 bases are a match to TRBD1. CDR3 length equals 13 residues. CDR1 MNHEY and CDR2 SVGAGI come from the germline V gene. V shed 8 bases and J 3 bases; nucleotides not matched to a gene: 5.

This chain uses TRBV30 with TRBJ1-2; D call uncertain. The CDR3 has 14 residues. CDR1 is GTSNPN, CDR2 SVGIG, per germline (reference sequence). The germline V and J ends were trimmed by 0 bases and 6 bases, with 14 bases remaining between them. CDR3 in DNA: TGTGCCTGGAGTGTAATGGGAATTCGGCATGGCTACACCTTC. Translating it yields CAWSVMGIRHGYTF.